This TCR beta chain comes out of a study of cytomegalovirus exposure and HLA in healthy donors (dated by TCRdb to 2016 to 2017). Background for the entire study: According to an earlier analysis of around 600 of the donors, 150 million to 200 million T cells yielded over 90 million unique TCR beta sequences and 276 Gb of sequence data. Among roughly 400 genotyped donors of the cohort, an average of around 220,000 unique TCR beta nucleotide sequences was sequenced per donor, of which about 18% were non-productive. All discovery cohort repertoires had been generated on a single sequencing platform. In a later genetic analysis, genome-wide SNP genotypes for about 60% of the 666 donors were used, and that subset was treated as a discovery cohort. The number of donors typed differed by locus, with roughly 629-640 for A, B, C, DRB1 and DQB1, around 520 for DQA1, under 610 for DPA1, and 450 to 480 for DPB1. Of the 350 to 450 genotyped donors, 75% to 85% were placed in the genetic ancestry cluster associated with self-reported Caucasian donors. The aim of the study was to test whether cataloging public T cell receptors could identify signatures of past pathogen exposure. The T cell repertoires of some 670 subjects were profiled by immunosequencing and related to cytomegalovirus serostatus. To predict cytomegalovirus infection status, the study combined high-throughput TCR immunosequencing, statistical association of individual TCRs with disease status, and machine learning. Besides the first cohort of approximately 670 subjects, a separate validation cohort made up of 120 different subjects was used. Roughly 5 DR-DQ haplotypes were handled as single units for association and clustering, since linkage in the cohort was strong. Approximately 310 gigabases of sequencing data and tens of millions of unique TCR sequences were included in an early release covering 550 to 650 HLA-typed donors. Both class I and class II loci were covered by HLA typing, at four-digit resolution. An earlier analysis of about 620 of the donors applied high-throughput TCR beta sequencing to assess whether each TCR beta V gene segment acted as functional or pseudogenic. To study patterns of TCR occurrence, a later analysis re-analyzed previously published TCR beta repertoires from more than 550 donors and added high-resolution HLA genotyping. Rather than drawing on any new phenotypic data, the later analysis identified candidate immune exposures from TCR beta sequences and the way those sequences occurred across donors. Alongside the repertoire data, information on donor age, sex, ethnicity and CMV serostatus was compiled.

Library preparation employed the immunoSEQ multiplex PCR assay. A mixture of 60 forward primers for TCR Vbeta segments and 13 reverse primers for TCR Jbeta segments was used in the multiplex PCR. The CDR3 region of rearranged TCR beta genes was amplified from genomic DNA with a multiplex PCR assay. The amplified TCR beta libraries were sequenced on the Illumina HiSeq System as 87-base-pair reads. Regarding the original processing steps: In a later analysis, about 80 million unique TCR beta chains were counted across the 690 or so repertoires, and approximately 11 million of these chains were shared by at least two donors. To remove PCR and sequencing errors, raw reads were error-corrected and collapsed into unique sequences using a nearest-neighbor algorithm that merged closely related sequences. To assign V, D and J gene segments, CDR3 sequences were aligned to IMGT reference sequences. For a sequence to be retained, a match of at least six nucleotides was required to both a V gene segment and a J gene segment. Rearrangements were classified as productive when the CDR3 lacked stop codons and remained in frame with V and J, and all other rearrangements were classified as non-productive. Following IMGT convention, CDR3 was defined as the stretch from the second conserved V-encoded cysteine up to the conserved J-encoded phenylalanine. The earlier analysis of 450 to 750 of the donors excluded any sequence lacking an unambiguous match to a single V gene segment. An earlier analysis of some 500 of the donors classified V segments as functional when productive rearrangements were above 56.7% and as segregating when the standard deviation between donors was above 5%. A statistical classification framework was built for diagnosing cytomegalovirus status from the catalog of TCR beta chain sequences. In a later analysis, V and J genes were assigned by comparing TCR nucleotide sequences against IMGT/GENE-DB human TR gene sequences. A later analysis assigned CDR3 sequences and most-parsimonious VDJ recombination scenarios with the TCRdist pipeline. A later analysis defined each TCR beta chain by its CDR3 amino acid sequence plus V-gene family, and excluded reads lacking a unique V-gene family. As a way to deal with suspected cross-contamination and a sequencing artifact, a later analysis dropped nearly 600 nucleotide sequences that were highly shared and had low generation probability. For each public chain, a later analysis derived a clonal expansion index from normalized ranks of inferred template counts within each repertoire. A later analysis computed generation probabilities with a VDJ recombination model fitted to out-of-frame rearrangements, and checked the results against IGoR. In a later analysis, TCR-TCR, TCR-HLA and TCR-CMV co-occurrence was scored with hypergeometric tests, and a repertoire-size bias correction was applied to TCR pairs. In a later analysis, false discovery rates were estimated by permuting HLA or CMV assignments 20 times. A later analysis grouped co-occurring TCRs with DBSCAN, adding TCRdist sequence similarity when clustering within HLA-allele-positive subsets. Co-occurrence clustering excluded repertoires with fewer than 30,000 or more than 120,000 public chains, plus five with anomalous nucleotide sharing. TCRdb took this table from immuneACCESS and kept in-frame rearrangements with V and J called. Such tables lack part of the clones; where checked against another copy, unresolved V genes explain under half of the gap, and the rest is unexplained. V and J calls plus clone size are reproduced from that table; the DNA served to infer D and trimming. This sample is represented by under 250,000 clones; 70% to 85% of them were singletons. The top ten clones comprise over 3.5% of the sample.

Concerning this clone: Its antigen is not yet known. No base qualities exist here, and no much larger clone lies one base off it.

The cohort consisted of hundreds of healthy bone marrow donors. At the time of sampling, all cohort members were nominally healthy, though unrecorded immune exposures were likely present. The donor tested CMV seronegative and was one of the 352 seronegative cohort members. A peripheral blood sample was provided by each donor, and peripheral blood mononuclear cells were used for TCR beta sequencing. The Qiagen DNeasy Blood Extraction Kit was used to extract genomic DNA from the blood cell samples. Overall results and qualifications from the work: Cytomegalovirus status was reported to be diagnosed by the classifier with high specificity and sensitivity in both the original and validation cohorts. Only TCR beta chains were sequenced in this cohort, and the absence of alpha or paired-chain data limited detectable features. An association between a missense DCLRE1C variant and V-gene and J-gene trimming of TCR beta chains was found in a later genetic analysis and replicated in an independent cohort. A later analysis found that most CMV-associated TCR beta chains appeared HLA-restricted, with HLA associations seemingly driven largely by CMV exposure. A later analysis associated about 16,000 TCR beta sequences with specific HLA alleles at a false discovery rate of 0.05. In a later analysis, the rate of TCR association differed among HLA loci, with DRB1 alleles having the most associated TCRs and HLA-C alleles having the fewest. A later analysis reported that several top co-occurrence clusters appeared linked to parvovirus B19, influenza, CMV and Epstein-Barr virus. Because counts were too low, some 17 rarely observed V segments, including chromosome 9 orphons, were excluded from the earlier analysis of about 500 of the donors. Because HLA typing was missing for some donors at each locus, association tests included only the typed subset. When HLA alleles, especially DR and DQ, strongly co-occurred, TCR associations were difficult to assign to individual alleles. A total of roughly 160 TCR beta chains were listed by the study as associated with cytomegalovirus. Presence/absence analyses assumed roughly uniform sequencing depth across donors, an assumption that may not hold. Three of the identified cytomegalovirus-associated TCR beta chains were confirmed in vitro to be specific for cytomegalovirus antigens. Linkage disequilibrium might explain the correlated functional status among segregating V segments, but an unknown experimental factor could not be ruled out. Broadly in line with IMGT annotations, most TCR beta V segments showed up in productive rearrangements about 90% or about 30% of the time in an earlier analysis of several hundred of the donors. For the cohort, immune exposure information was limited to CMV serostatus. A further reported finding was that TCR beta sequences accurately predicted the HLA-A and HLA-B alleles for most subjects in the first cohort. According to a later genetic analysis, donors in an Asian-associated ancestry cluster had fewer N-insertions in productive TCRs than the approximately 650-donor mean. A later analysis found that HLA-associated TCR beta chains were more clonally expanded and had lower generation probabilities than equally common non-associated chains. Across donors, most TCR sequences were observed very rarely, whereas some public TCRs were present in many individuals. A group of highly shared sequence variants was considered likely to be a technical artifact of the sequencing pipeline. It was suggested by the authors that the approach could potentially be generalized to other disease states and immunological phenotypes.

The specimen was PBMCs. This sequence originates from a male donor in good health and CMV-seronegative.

The CDR3 amino acid sequence is: CASSSPRTSGRGYNEQFF. At the DNA level, the sequence is TGTGCCAGCAGTTCACCCCGAACTAGCGGGAGAGGCTACAATGAGCAGTTCTTC. The chain was built from TRBV28 and TRBJ2-1; the junction holds 11 bases that match TRBD2. Its CDR3 holds 18 amino acids, cysteine through phenylalanine. Only the CDR3 portion is preserved as DNA: 54 bases, with reading frame beginning at the first base. The germline V gene encodes CDR1 MDHEN and CDR2 SYDVKM. Germline trimming amounts to 4 bases on V and 3 bases on J, with 11 as the count of junction bases outside the gene matches.